These 11 T cell receptor beta chains were all obtained from the same sample, sequenced in a study of T cell responses to AZD1222 COVID-19 vaccine. Some clones are missing from TCRdb's copy, which holds only in-frame ones; the method was immunoSEQ multiplex PCR. The sample holds 150,000 or so clones, 85% to 95% seen once. The specimen comprised peripheral blood, sampled on day 0 of AZD1222 vaccination. The receptors stem from an adult in good health.

The V and J genes are TRBV27 and TRBJ1-6, with D unresolved. From germline, CDR1 is MNHEY and CDR2 SMNVEV (reference sequence). The V end lost 6 bases, the J end lost 6 bases, and 15 bases lay between the germline ends. The CDR3 loop spans 15 amino acids. The CDR3 DNA reads TGTGCCAGCAGCCCTACAGACCGGTCTAATTCACCCCTCCACTTT. It translates to CASSPTDRSNSPLHF.

CDR3 amino acids: CASSARIGAYEQYF. CDR3 DNA sequence: TGCGCCAGCAGCGCTCGAATAGGGGCCTACGAGCAGTACTTC. The chain joins TRBV4-1 to TRBJ2-7; TRBD1 is a possible D gene (5 bases). Between the trimmed V and J ends, which lost 5 bases and 2 bases, there was a span of 13 bases. This CDR3 has 14 residues. From germline, CDR1 is MGHRA and CDR2 YSYEKL.

This sequence joins TRBV5-8 and TRBJ1-4; 9 bases agree with TRBD1. This CDR3 contains 15 residues. Germline loops: CDR1 SGHTS, CDR2 YDEGEE. J gave up 6 bases and V 3 bases, and 6 bases lay outside the gene matches. The CDR3 sequence: CASSWTGTGYEKLFF. CDR3 DNA: TGTGCCAGCAGCTGGACCGGGACAGGGTATGAAAAACTGTTTTTT.

V is TRBV4-1 and J is TRBJ1-5; D possibly corresponds to TRBD1 (5 bases). The CDR3 totals 18 residues. The germline CDR1 and CDR2 sequences are MGHRA and YSYEKL. Trimming pared 4 bases from V and 4 bases from J, leaving 23 bases between. CDR3 in amino acids: CASSPIRVIFRGNQPQHF. The CDR3 nucleotides read TGCGCCAGCAGCCCGATACGCGTAATCTTTCGGGGGAATCAGCCCCAGCATTTT.

The chain uses TRBV4-2 and TRBJ2-7; D perhaps matches TRBD2 (7 bases). Trimming removed 3 bases from V and 4 bases from J, with 25 bases in between. CDR3 length: 18 residues. Germline V gene sequence: CDR1 LGHNA, CDR2 YNFKEQ. The CDR3 nucleotides read TGTGCCAGCAGCCAGGATCCATCGGGGGGCCCCGTCCCATACGAGCAGTACTTC. It yields the protein CASSQDPSGGPVPYEQYF.

On this clone: Within the sample, other DNA sequences also encode this same CDR3. The chain uses TRBV5-5 and TRBJ1-1; D ambiguous. Germline lookup yields CDR1 SGHKS and CDR2 YYEKEE (reference sequence). The CDR3 contains 13 residues. The V gene lost 0 bases and the J gene lost 2 bases, with 5 bases spanning the gap. The CDR3 loop reads CASSLDRNTEAFF. The CDR3 DNA sequence: TGTGCCAGCAGCTTGGACAGAAACACTGAAGCTTTCTTT. The whole variable domain, filled in from reference TRBV5-5 and TRBJ1-1, reads DAGVTQSPTHLIKTRGQQVTLRCSPISGHKSVSWYQQVLGQGPQFIFQYYEKEERGRGNFPDRFSARQFPNYSSELNVNALLLGDSALYLCASSLDRNTEAFFGQGTRLTVV.

The chain is built from TRBV6-1 and TRBJ2-7, with 8 bases matching TRBD2. The ends lost 3 bases at V and 3 bases at J; junction bases unmatched: 10. CDR3 length: 16 amino acids. Per the germline V gene, CDR1 is MNHNS and CDR2 is SASEGT. The CDR3 nucleotides read TGTGCCAGCAGTGAGTGGGCGGGGGGCGCCTACTACGAGCAGTACTTC. Protein sequence: CASSEWAGGAYYEQYF.

The chain recombines TRBV6-2 or TRBV6-3 with TRBJ2-1; D gene unclear. The CDR3 length is 12 residues. Trimming shortened V by 0 bases and J by 13 bases, and 10 bases separated the two germline ends. Looked up from germline, CDR1 is MNHEY and CDR2 is SVGEGT. CDR3 nucleotides: TGTGCCAGCAGTTACTCACGGGTATTCCAGTTCTTC. Translating it yields CASSYSRVFQFF.

Points on this clone: The same CDR3 is also encoded by other DNA sequences in this sample. The chain is built from TRBV5-1 and TRBJ1-2; possibly TRBD1 for D (5 bases). CDR1 SGHRS and CDR2 YFSETQ come from the germline V gene. The CDR3 is made up of 13 amino acids. Trimming shortened V by 0 bases and J by 3 bases, and 6 bases separated the two germline ends. The CDR3 reads CASSLAGDYGYTF. The CDR3 coding sequence is TGCGCCAGCAGCTTGGCGGGGGACTATGGCTACACCTTC.

The chain combines TRBV2 with TRBJ2-5; TRBD2 matches 8 bases. J gave up 5 bases and V 11 bases, and 13 bases lay outside the gene matches. Germline V gene sequence: CDR1 SNHLY, CDR2 FYNNEI. The length of the CDR3 is 14 residues. The CDR3 DNA follows: TGTGCCGGCGGGTGGGCGGGGGGAAGGGAGACCCAGTACTTC. Protein sequence: CAGGWAGGRETQYF.

The chain is built from TRBV27 and TRBJ2-1; D gene ambiguous. This CDR3 has 11 residues. The germline V gene has CDR1 MNHEY and CDR2 SMNVEV (reference sequence). V was shortened by 8 bases and J by 8 bases, with 10 bases between the two germline ends. CDR3 DNA: TGTGCCAGCTCGTCCTTCGATGAGCAGTTCTTC. Translation gives CASSSFDEQFF.